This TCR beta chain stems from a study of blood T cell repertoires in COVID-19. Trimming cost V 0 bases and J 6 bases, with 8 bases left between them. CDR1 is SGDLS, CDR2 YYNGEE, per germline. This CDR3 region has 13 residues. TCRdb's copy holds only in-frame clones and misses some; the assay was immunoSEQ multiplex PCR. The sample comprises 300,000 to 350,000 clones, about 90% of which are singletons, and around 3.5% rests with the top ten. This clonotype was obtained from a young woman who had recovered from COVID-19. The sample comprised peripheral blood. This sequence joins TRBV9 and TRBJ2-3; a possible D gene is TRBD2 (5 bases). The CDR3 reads CASSVGGMDTQYF. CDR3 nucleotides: TGTGCCAGCAGCGTAGGAGGGATGGATACGCAGTATTTT. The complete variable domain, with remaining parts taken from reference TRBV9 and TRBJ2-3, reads DSGVTQTPKHLITATGQRVTLRCSPRSGDLSVYWYQQSLDQGLQFLIQYYNGEERAKGNILERFSAQQFPDLHSELNLSSLELGDSALYFCASSVGGMDTQYFGPGTRLTVL.